The 21 T cell receptor beta chains below all came from one sample that was sequenced in a study of blood T cell repertoires in COVID-19. Method: immunoSEQ multiplex PCR; TCRdb's copy keeps in-frame clones and lacks some. The table lists hundreds of thousands of clones, around nine tenths of them singletons. Sequencing input: PBMCs or T cells enriched from blood (not recorded which). Source of these receptors: a woman between 18 and 30 years old who had been exposed to COVID-19.

This clone showed up just once. The chain joins TRBV6-2 or TRBV6-3 to TRBJ1-3; no clear D. CDR3 length: 14 amino acids. Germline loops: CDR1 MNHEY, CDR2 SVGEGT. V lost 4 bases and J 1 base, leaving 8 bases between the germline ends. The CDR3 bases are TGTGCCAGCAGTTCGTGGAGATCTGGAAACACCATATATTTT. The encoded protein is CASSSWRSGNTIYF.

This clone was picked up a small number of times. V is TRBV28 and J is TRBJ1-5; D remains unclear. The V end was cut by 4 bases, the J end by 4 bases, with 17 bases between. This CDR3 has 16 amino acids. CDR1 is MDHEN and CDR2 is SYDVKM in the germline V gene. CDR3 nucleotides: TGTGCCAGCAGTTCCCAACGGTTTGTAGCTAATCAGCCCCAGCATTTT. Translation: CASSSQRFVANQPQHF.

The V call is TRBV6-5, the J call TRBJ2-7; D might be TRBD1 (5 bases). CDR1 and CDR2 (germline): MNHEY, SVGAGI. This CDR3 region has 12 residues. With 7 bases removed from V and 7 bases from J, the gap between germline ends came to 14 bases. CDR3 sequence reads: CASNSRGREQYF. The DNA for the CDR3 is TGTGCCAGCAACTCAAGGGGCCGGGAGCAGTACTTC.

The chain combines TRBV7-9 with TRBJ1-4, with a weak D call TRBD1 (6 bases). Trimming removed 5 bases at V and 7 bases at J, with 23 bases between. The CDR3 has 17 residues. Germline V CDR1 and CDR2: SEHNR, FQNEAQ (reference sequence). CDR3 amino acids: CASSIGQKLPNSEKLFF. CDR3 sequence (DNA): TGTGCCAGCAGCATTGGACAGAAACTACCCAACTCTGAAAAACTGTTTTTT.

V and J are TRBV7-2 and TRBJ2-1; D is possibly TRBD2 (7 bases). This CDR3 has 15 residues. Trimming took off 6 bases at V and 4 bases at J, with 16 bases between the two ends. Germline V gene lookup returns CDR1 SGHTA and CDR2 FQGNSA. The CDR3 nucleotides are TGTGCCAGCAGGGGGGCGGGAGAGTGGTACAATGAGCAGTTCTTC. As protein: CASRGAGEWYNEQFF.

The chain uses TRBV7-2 and TRBJ2-7; D is possibly TRBD2 (6 bases). Germline lookup yields CDR1 SGHTA and CDR2 FQGNSA. The CDR3 has 15 residues. The V end was cut by 5 bases, the J end by 0 bases, with 14 bases between. CDR3 loop: CASSVITSYSYEQYF. CDR3 nucleotide sequence: TGTGCCAGCAGCGTCATTACTAGCTACTCCTACGAGCAGTACTTC.

The J gene is TRBJ1-1, the V gene TRBV6-2 or TRBV6-3, with D tentatively TRBD1 (6 bases). Germline CDR1 and CDR2: MNHEY and SVGEGT. The CDR3 has 16 amino acids. V lost 1 base, J lost 1 base, and 13 bases lay in between. In DNA form, the CDR3 reads TGTGCCAGCAGTTACTTTCGGACAGCGAAGAACACTGAAGCTTTCTTT. Amino acids: CASSYFRTAKNTEAFF.

The chain links TRBV28 to TRBJ1-4, with D unresolved. Germline V lookup: CDR1 MDHEN, CDR2 SYDVKM. CDR3 size: 14 residues. V lost 5 bases to trimming and J lost 3 bases, with 10 bases between them. CDR3 in amino acids: CASSIDWANEKLFF. CDR3 coding DNA: TGTGCCAGCAGTATCGACTGGGCTAATGAAAAACTGTTTTTT. The full variable domain, with the rest looked up from reference TRBV28 and TRBJ1-4, is DVKVTQSSRYLVKRTGEKVFLECVQDMDHENMFWYRQDPGLGLRLIYFSYDVKMKEKGDIPEGYSVSREKKERFSLILESASTNQTSMYLCASSIDWANEKLFFGSGTQLSVL.

This sequence joins TRBV24-1 and TRBJ1-5; 8 nucleotides agree with TRBD1. Germline CDR1 is KGHDR and CDR2 is SFDVKD. The CDR3 has 16 residues. V lost 4 bases to trimming and J lost 2 bases; unmatched junction nucleotides: 6. CDR3 amino acids: CATSEQTGAGNQPQHF. The DNA for the CDR3 is TGTGCCACCAGTGAACAGACAGGGGCGGGCAATCAGCCCCAGCATTTT.

The chain uses TRBV28 and TRBJ2-7; 7 bases line up with TRBD1. CDR1 MDHEN and CDR2 SYDVKM come from the germline V gene. CDR3 length equals 15 residues. V gave up 6 bases and J gave up 4 bases; unmatched junction bases: 12. The CDR3 region has the DNA TGTGCCAGCAGGGGGAACCGGGACAGCGTATACGAGCAGTACTTC. Its protein is CASRGNRDSVYEQYF.

V is TRBV19 and J is TRBJ2-5, with 7 bases matching TRBD2. The CDR3 spans 13 residues. Germline CDR1 and CDR2: LNHDA and SQIVND (reference sequence). V lost 6 bases and J lost 5; bases outside the gene matches: 6. The CDR3 bases are TGTGCCAGTAGCTACGGGGGGTTTGAGACCCAGTACTTC. This translates into CASSYGGFETQYF.

The rearrangement links TRBV28 to TRBJ2-2; D not resolved. CDR3 length: 14 residues. Per germline, CDR1 MDHEN and CDR2 SYDVKM. Trimming cost V 3 bases and J 3 bases, with 8 bases left between them. CDR3 region: CASSFTFYTGELFF. CDR3 nucleotide sequence: TGTGCCAGCAGTTTTACATTTTACACCGGGGAGCTGTTTTTT.

The rearrangement links TRBV4-1 to TRBJ1-2; no definite D call. The CDR3 is made up of 16 amino acids. Trimming took off 1 base at V and 0 bases at J, with 12 bases between the two ends. The V gene's germline CDR1 is MGHRA and CDR2 YSYEKL. DNA of the CDR3: TGCGCCAGCAGCCAAGCCAGGCAGAACCCTAACTATGGCTACACCTTC. Translating gives CASSQARQNPNYGYTF.

This rearrangement joins TRBV25-1 to TRBJ2-2; TRBD1 is a possible D gene (5 bases). Germline loops: CDR1 MGHDK, CDR2 SYGVNS. The germline V and J ends were trimmed by 6 bases and 6 bases, with 14 bases remaining between them. The CDR3 loop spans 14 amino acids. In DNA, the CDR3 is TGTGCCAGCAGCAAATCAGGGAAATCCGGGGAGCTGTTTTTT. Encoded protein: CASSKSGKSGELFF.

This chain connects TRBV6-5 to TRBJ2-3; D possibly corresponds to TRBD1 (7 bases). CDR3 length: 15 amino acids. Between the trimmed V and J ends, which lost 2 bases and 2 bases, there was a span of 11 bases. Germline V CDR1 and CDR2: MNHEY, SVGAGI. DNA for the CDR3: TGTGCCAGCAGTTACGCGGGACAGACCACAGATACGCAGTATTTT. Its translation is CASSYAGQTTDTQYF.

The chain is built from TRBV6-1 and TRBJ1-2; the match to TRBD1 covers 11 bases. Germline V gives CDR1 MNHNS, CDR2 SASEGT. The CDR3 contains 16 residues. V lost 3 bases to trimming and J lost 6 bases; unmatched junction nucleotides: 9. The CDR3 sequence: CASSDFGTGGVDGYTF. CDR3 nucleotide sequence: TGTGCCAGCAGTGATTTCGGGACAGGGGGTGTTGATGGCTACACCTTC.

The chain is built from TRBV29-1 and TRBJ2-2; D might be TRBD2 (6 bases). V gave up 5 bases and J gave up 6 bases, with 10 bases separating them. Germline V gene data show CDR1 as SQVTM and CDR2 as ANQGSEA. The CDR3 sequence is 12 residues long. The CDR3 here is CSVRWGAGELFF. The CDR3 nucleotides read TGCAGCGTTAGATGGGGGGCCGGGGAGCTGTTTTTT.

As regards this clone: Other nucleotide sequences in the sample specify the same CDR3. The chain uses TRBV12-3 or TRBV12-4 and TRBJ2-2; 7 bases agree with TRBD1. The CDR3 is 13 amino acids. V was clipped by 2 bases and J by 6 bases; unmatched bases: 0. The CDR3 region is CASSLRGPGELFF. The CDR3 DNA reads TGTGCCAGCAGTTTAAGGGGGCCCGGGGAGCTGTTTTTT.

This chain joins TRBV15 and TRBJ1-2; D call uncertain. The CDR3 contains 15 residues. CDR1 is LNHNV, CDR2 YYDKDF, per germline (reference sequence). V was cut by 6 bases and J by 7 bases, with 21 bases left in between. CDR3 sequence: CATSPTVEGISGYTF. DNA of the CDR3: TGTGCCACCAGTCCGACCGTAGAGGGAATAAGTGGCTACACCTTC.

The chain couples TRBV28 to TRBJ2-3; D gene unclear. The CDR3 loop spans 13 amino acids. The germline CDR1 and CDR2 sequences are MDHEN and SYDVKM. V was cut by 2 bases and J by 4 bases, with 7 bases left in between. CDR3 sequence: CASSLVTPDTQYF. The DNA of the CDR3 is TGTGCCAGCAGTTTAGTGACACCAGATACGCAGTATTTT.

The chain is built from TRBV4-1 and TRBJ1-5; 8 bases align to TRBD1. Trimming took 5 bases from V and 5 from J; bases not matched to a gene: 2. The germline V gene has CDR1 MGHRA and CDR2 YSYEKL. The CDR3 length is 13 residues. CDR3 in DNA: TGCGCCAGCAGCGCAGGGGGCTATCAGCCCCAGCATTTT. It translates to CASSAGGYQPQHF.